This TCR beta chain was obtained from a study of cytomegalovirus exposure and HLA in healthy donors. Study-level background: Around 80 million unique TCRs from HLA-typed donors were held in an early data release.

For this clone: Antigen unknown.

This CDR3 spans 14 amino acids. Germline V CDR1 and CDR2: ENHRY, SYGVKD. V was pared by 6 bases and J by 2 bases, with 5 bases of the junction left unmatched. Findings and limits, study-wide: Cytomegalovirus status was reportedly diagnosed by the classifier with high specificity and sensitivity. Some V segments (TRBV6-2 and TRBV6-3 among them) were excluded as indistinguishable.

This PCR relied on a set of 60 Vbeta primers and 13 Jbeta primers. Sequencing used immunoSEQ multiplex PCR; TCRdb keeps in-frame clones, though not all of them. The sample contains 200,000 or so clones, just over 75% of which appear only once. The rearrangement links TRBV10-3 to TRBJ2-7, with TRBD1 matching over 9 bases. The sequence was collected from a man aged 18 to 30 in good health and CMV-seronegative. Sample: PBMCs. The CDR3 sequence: CAIRAGQGPYEQYF. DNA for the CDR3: TGTGCCATCAGGGCGGGACAGGGACCCTACGAGCAGTACTTC.